Below, 10 T cell receptor beta chains from the same sample are listed, as sequenced in a study of T cells after yellow fever vaccination. Each CDR3 protein is one row after TCRdb ran MiXCR on the 5' RACE reads. The sample lists tens of thousands of distinct CDR3 sequences, around 7.3% occurring once. This sample comprised CD8+ T cells sorted from PBMCs, obtained on the day of the yellow fever booster vaccination. All receptors derive from a young man who received the YFV17D yellow fever vaccine.

The chain employs TRBV9 and TRBJ2-3, with 7 bases matching TRBD2. The CDR3 length is 15 residues. Looked up from germline, CDR1 is SGDLS and CDR2 is YYNGEE. Trimming at V came to 4 bases and at J to 4 bases, leaving 9 bases not matched to a gene. The chain's CDR3 is CASSPSGRSADTQYF. CDR3 in DNA: TGTGCCAGCAGCCCTAGCGGTCGGAGCGCAGATACGCAGTATTTT.

This clonotype was seen repeatedly, ten times or more. The chain carries TRBV29-1 and TRBJ2-7; 12 bases map to TRBD2. This CDR3 has 13 amino acids. Germline CDR1 and CDR2: SQVTM and ANQGSEA. V gave up 6 bases and J gave up 3 bases; unmatched junction bases: 3. The CDR3 loop is CSVRLAGDYEQYF. The CDR3 bases are TGCAGCGTCAGACTAGCGGGAGACTACGAGCAGTACTTC.

The J gene is TRBJ1-1, the V gene TRBV5-1, with no clear D. Trimming removed 4 bases from V and 5 bases from J, with 9 bases in between. The germline CDR1 and CDR2 sequences are SGHRS and YFSETQ. This CDR3 has 12 residues. The CDR3 DNA is TGCGCCAGCAGCCCGAGTGGGACTGAAGCTTTCTTT. Residues: CASSPSGTEAFF.

This clonotype was found many times. The V call is TRBV3-1, the J call TRBJ2-7; D could derive from TRBD1 or TRBD2 (6 bases each). V lost 1 base and J 2 bases, leaving 15 bases between the germline ends. The CDR3 loop spans 16 amino acids. CDR1 LGHDT and CDR2 YNNKEL come from the germline V gene (reference sequence). Here the CDR3 reads CASSQVDRGPTYEQYF. The DNA for the CDR3 is TGTGCCAGCAGCCAAGTCGACCGGGGGCCAACCTACGAGCAGTACTTC.

In its sample, this clonotype was seen a few times. J is TRBJ2-1 and V is TRBV9; a possible D gene is TRBD2 (5 bases). The CDR3 length is 15 residues. V lost 2 bases and J lost 3, with 12 bases in between. Germline V gives CDR1 SGDLS, CDR2 YYNGEE. CDR3 nucleotides: TGTGCCAGCAGCGTTTCGGGAAATAACTACAATGAGCAGTTCTTC. The encoded protein is CASSVSGNNYNEQFF. Full variable domain (missing parts from reference TRBV9 and TRBJ2-1): DSGVTQTPKHLITATGQRVTLRCSPRSGDLSVYWYQQSLDQGLQFLIQYYNGEERAKGNILERFSAQQFPDLHSELNLSSLELGDSALYFCASSVSGNNYNEQFFGPGTRLTVL.

The sample holds many counts of this clonotype. This chain uses TRBV20-1 with TRBJ2-7; 7 nucleotides line up with TRBD1. The CDR3 spans 16 residues. V was pared by 0 bases and J by 4 bases, with 12 bases of the junction left unmatched. From germline, CDR1 is DFQATT and CDR2 SNEGSKA (reference sequence). The CDR3 is CSARDHSGQLNYEQYF. The CDR3 nucleotides read TGCAGTGCTAGAGATCATTCGGGACAGCTAAATTACGAGCAGTACTTC.

This clonotype has a count of ten or more. The V and J genes are TRBV5-1 and TRBJ2-3; tentatively, D is TRBD2 (6 bases). CDR1 is SGHRS, CDR2 YFSETQ, per germline. This CDR3 has 14 amino acids. V lost 4 bases and J lost 2, with 11 bases in between. The CDR3 reads CASSTWEDTDTQYF. In nucleotides, the CDR3 is TGCGCCAGCAGCACTTGGGAGGACACAGATACGCAGTATTTT.

J is TRBJ2-7 and V is TRBV28; a possible D gene is TRBD2 (5 bases). With 10 bases removed from V and 2 bases from J, the gap between germline ends came to 15 bases. The CDR3 consists of 13 residues. From germline, CDR1 is MDHEN and CDR2 SYDVKM. The CDR3 DNA follows: TGTGCCACCACCGACCGGGGTCCCTACGAGCAGTACTTC. This encodes CATTDRGPYEQYF.

By frequency in the sample, this clonotype is medium-sized. V gene TRBV5-1 combines with J gene TRBJ2-1; 10 positions agree with TRBD2. The germline V gene encodes CDR1 SGHRS and CDR2 YFSETQ. J gave up 2 bases and V 0 bases, and 2 bases lay outside the gene matches. The CDR3 is made up of 16 amino acids. CDR3: CASSLEAGGPYNEQFF. The CDR3 coding sequence is TGCGCCAGCAGCTTGGAAGCGGGAGGGCCCTACAATGAGCAGTTCTTC.

As DNA, the CDR3 is TGTGCCAGCAGCCAAAATCTGGGTATGGTCTACGAGCAGTACTTC. Its translation is CASSQNLGMVYEQYF. This rearrangement joins TRBV7-9 to TRBJ2-7; D gene unclear. The CDR3 sequence is 15 residues long. V was trimmed by 5 bases and J by 3 bases, leaving 17 bases between them. In germline, CDR1 is SEHNR, CDR2 FQNEAQ (reference sequence).